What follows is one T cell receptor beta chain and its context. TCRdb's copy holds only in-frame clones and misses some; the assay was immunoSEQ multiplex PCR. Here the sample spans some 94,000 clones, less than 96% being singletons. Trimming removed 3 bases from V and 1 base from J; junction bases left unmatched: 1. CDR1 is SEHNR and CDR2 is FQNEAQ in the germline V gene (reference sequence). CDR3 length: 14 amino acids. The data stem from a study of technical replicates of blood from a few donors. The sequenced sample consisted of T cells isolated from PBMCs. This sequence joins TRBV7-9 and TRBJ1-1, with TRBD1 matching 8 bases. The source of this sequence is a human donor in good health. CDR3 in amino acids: CASSLDRENTEAFF. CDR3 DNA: TGTGCCAGCAGCTTGGACAGGGAGAACACTGAAGCTTTCTTT.